The entry below gives a single T cell receptor beta chain sequence along with its context. Germline CDR1 SEHNR, CDR2 FQNEAQ (reference sequence). The CDR3 is made up of 11 amino acids. The V and J ends lost 5 bases and 3 bases respectively, with 4 bases between them. This entry belongs to a study of control samples from healthy donors and cancer patients. TCRdb's copy holds only in-frame clones and misses some; the assay was immunoSEQ multiplex PCR. The sample lists around 100,000 clones, approximately 90% occurring once. This TCR came from a woman younger than 30 in good health. The chain is built from TRBV7-9 and TRBJ1-1; no firm D call. Sequencing was done on a sample of blood. The CDR3 coding sequence is TGTGCCAGCAGCCCAGACACTGAAGCTTTCTTT. The encoded protein is CASSPDTEAFF.